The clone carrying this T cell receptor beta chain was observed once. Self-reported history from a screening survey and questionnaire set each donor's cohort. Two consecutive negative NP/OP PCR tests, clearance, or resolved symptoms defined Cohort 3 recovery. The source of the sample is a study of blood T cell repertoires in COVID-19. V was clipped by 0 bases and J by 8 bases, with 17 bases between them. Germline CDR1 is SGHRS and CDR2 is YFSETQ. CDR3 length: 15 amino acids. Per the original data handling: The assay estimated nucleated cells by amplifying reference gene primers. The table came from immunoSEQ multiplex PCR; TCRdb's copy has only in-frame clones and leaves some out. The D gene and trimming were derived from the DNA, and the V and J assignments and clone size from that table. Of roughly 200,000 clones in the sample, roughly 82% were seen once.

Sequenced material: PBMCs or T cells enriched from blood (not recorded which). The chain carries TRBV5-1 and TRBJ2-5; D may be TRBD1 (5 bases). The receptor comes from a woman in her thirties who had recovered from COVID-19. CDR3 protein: CASSLEVGAAETQYF. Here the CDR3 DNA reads TGCGCCAGCAGCTTGGAAGTAGGGGCCGCTGAAACCCAGTACTTC. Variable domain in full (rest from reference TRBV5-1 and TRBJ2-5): KAGVTQTPRYLIKTRGQQVTLSCSPISGHRSVSWYQQTPGQGLQFLFEYFSETQRNKGNFPGRFSGRQFSNSRSEMNVSTLELGDSALYLCASSLEVGAAETQYFGPGTRLLVL.